The 26 T cell receptor beta chains below were found in one sample sequenced in a study of beta chain features in type 1 diabetes. Investigators reverse transcribed all isolated RNA, so they sequenced expressed TCRB transcripts. Profiling relied on immunoSEQ multiplex PCR, and the TCRdb table lists in-frame clones only, not all of them. The sample has 40,000 to 50,000 clones; 65% to 80% are singletons. The study, taken as a whole, reports: In every one of the four CD4+ subsets, TCRB CDR3s were moderately but significantly shorter in Type 1 diabetes patients.

These receptors' targets are unknown. Specimen: Tregs from blood. These receptors were obtained from a man aged 25-45 years with type 1 diabetes. Some clones in this sample may be carry-over from other donors' samples.

The chain employs TRBV7-2 and TRBJ2-2; tentative D call: TRBD2 (5 bases). Germline lookup yields CDR1 SGHTA and CDR2 FQGNSA. CDR3 length: 13 amino acids. Trimming left V 4 bases short and J 6 bases short, with 9 bases between. The DNA of the CDR3 is TGTGCCAGCAGCTCCCCAGCGGCCGGGGAGCTGTTTTTT. It encodes CASSSPAAGELFF.

This clone was seen a few times. The rearrangement uses TRBV28 and TRBJ1-1, with D maybe TRBD1 (5 bases). Germline lookup yields CDR1 MDHEN and CDR2 SYDVKM. Deletions cut 5 bases from V and 5 bases from J, with 12 bases between. CDR3 length: 13 amino acids. CDR3 DNA: TGTGCCAGCAGTCCCGGGGGGAGGACTGAAGCTTTCTTT. Protein product: CASSPGGRTEAFF. Complete variable domain (other parts from reference TRBV28 and TRBJ1-1): DVKVTQSSRYLVKRTGEKVFLECVQDMDHENMFWYRQDPGLGLRLIYFSYDVKMKEKGDIPEGYSVSREKKERFSLILESASTNQTSMYLCASSPGGRTEAFFGQGTRLTVV.

This chain uses TRBV5-1 with TRBJ2-2; 9 bases are a match to TRBD2. The germline V gene has CDR1 SGHRS and CDR2 YFSETQ. This CDR3 has 17 amino acids. V dropped 4 bases and J dropped 3; count of bases not matched to a gene: 10. CDR3 loop: CASSRYVAGAHTGELFF. The CDR3 DNA reads as TGCGCCAGCAGCCGCTACGTAGCGGGGGCCCACACCGGGGAGCTGTTTTTT.

The sample holds a few counts of this clone. The CDR3 DNA is TGCGCCAGCAGCCCAACAGGGGTGGATCAGCCCCAGCATTTT. It is translated as CASSPTGVDQPQHF. J is TRBJ1-5 and V is TRBV4-3; 7 bases are shared with TRBD1. The CDR3 spans 14 residues. Germline assignment: CDR1 LGHNA and CDR2 YSLEER. J gave up 5 bases and V 4 bases, and 5 bases lay outside the gene matches.

This chain's CDR3 is CASSLWRGGGETQYF. The DNA of the CDR3 is TGTGCCAGCAGCTTATGGCGGGGGGGCGGAGAGACCCAGTACTTC. The chain carries TRBV7-2 and TRBJ2-5; 9 bases agree with TRBD2. The CDR3 is 15 amino acids. The germline gives CDR1 SGHTA, CDR2 FQGNSA. Trimming took 2 bases from V and 4 from J; bases not matched to a gene: 5.

The rearrangement links TRBV5-5 to TRBJ1-2, with 10 bases identical to TRBD1. V shed 4 bases, J shed 4 bases, and the junction held 7 bases outside the gene matches. The CDR3 extends over 15 amino acids. From germline, CDR1 is SGHKS and CDR2 YYEKEE (reference sequence). The DNA of the CDR3 is TGTGCCAGCAGCAACGCCGGGACAGGGGCCTATGGCTACACCTTC. Protein sequence: CASSNAGTGAYGYTF.

This chain joins TRBV7-2 and TRBJ2-1, with D possibly TRBD2 on 6 matching bases. Trimming cost V 1 base and J 0 bases, with 16 bases left between them. The CDR3 covers 18 residues. Looked up from germline, CDR1 is SGHTA and CDR2 is FQGNSA. CDR3 sequence reads: CASSLVRTGVISYNEQFF. The CDR3 DNA follows: TGTGCCAGCAGCTTAGTACGGACGGGGGTAATCTCCTACAATGAGCAGTTCTTC.

This clone has a handful of counts. V is TRBV4-3 and J is TRBJ1-2; D not resolved. The germline V and J ends were trimmed by 1 base and 0 bases, with 9 bases remaining between them. Germline CDR1 LGHNA, CDR2 YSLEER. The CDR3 has 15 amino acids. CDR3 sequence (DNA): TGCGCCAGCAGCCAAGTAGTAGGAGCTAACTATGGCTACACCTTC. Its translation is CASSQVVGANYGYTF.

The chain recombines TRBV10-3 with TRBJ2-3, with TRBD2 as a possible D gene (6 bases). V was trimmed by 4 bases and J by 3 bases, leaving 14 bases between them. Germline V lookup: CDR1 ENHRY, CDR2 SYGVKD. This CDR3 has 15 residues. The CDR3 DNA sequence: TGTGCCATCAGTGTGGAGGGGCCTATAACAGATACGCAGTATTTT. Protein: CAISVEGPITDTQYF.

Only one count was recorded for this clone. The V and J genes are TRBV27 and TRBJ1-1; D unclear. Germline V gene data show CDR1 as MNHEY and CDR2 as SMNVEV (reference sequence). This CDR3 has 14 amino acids. V shed 1 base and J shed 3 bases, with 9 bases lying between them. The CDR3 DNA sequence: TGTGCCAGCAGTTTATGGGAGGGCCACACTGAAGCTTTCTTT. It encodes CASSLWEGHTEAFF.

This chain links TRBV12-5 with TRBJ2-3; D ambiguous. The CDR3 totals 11 residues. Germline V CDR1 and CDR2: LGHNT, FRNRAP. The V gene lost 5 bases and the J gene lost 5 bases, with 5 bases spanning the gap. The CDR3 nucleotides read TGTGCTAGTGGTCCACAAGATACGCAGTATTTT. Its translation: CASGPQDTQYF.

This clone appeared a few times. The chain employs TRBV18 and TRBJ1-3; D unresolved. Germline-derived CDR1 and CDR2 are KGHSH and LQKENI. The V and J ends lost 4 bases and 0 bases respectively, with 4 bases between them. This CDR3 contains 13 residues. Written as DNA, the CDR3 is TGTGCCAGCTCACTCGGCTCTGGAAACACCATATATTTT. Its protein is CASSLGSGNTIYF.

The rearrangement links TRBV29-1 to TRBJ2-1, with 7 bases aligning to TRBD1. J was trimmed by 16 bases and V by 6 bases; bases with no gene match: 12. The CDR3 is 11 amino acids. Germline V CDR1 and CDR2: SQVTM, ANQGSEA. The CDR3 loop is CSVSGGPLIFF. The CDR3 DNA sequence: TGCAGCGTGTCAGGGGGTCCTTTAATCTTCTTC.

The chain carries TRBV6-5 and TRBJ2-5; 9 bases align to TRBD2. Trimming cost V 1 base and J 6 bases; bases outside gene matches: 9. Germline V gene data show CDR1 as MNHEY and CDR2 as SVGAGI. This CDR3 is built from 16 residues. The CDR3 protein is CASSYFSGGQEKTQYF. DNA of the CDR3: TGTGCCAGCAGTTACTTCAGCGGGGGGCAGGAGAAGACCCAGTACTTC.

This chain uses TRBV2 with TRBJ1-5; D perhaps matches TRBD1 (6 bases). The CDR3 consists of 15 residues. V was cut by 1 base and J by 10 bases, with 17 bases left in between. Looked up from germline, CDR1 is SNHLY and CDR2 is FYNNEI. CDR3 protein: CASSEGGTSIFPQHF. Written as DNA, the CDR3 is TGTGCCAGCAGTGAAGGGGGGACATCAATATTCCCCCAGCATTTT.

This chain joins TRBV18 and TRBJ2-3; D not certain. Looked up from germline, CDR1 is KGHSH and CDR2 is LQKENI. The CDR3 length is 13 residues. The V and J ends lost 0 bases and 4 bases respectively, with 5 bases between them. CDR3 DNA sequence: TGTGCCAGCTCACCACCTACAGCAGATACGCAGTATTTT. It is translated as CASSPPTADTQYF.

This chain connects TRBV5-6 to TRBJ2-3, with 7 bases matching TRBD1. The germline CDR1 and CDR2 sequences are SGHDT and YYEEEE. V shed 4 bases, J shed 1 base, and the junction held 6 bases outside the gene matches. The CDR3 has 15 amino acids. The CDR3 DNA follows: TGTGCCAGCAGCCCCACAGGGGCCGGCACAGATACGCAGTATTTT. Encoded protein: CASSPTGAGTDTQYF.

This rearrangement joins TRBV2 to TRBJ1-1; tentative D call: TRBD1 (5 bases). The germline gives CDR1 SNHLY, CDR2 FYNNEI. The CDR3 is made up of 14 amino acids. V was pared by 2 bases and J by 5 bases, with 12 bases between. The CDR3 protein is CASSERSGRTEAFF. Written as DNA, the CDR3 is TGTGCCAGCAGTGAAAGGTCAGGGAGGACTGAAGCTTTCTTT.

This chain links TRBV18 with TRBJ1-1; 8 bases align to TRBD1. V was pared by 3 bases and J by 4 bases, with 4 bases of the junction left unmatched. There are 14 residues in the CDR3. The germline V gene encodes CDR1 KGHSH and CDR2 LQKENI. CDR3 DNA sequence: TGTGCCAGCTCACCCAACAGGGGGAGCACTGAAGCTTTCTTT. It translates to CASSPNRGSTEAFF.

J is TRBJ1-6 and V is TRBV6-1, with D perhaps TRBD1 (5 bases). This CDR3 is built from 15 residues. Between the trimmed V and J ends, which lost 5 bases and 9 bases, there was a span of 17 bases. Germline V lookup: CDR1 MNHNS, CDR2 SASEGT. CDR3 amino acids: CASSLGGQLGSPLHF. The CDR3 nucleotides are TGTGCCAGCAGTTTGGGAGGACAATTGGGTTCACCCCTCCACTTT.

This chain uses TRBV27 with TRBJ2-5; TRBD2 matches at 10 bases. Judging by the DNA end, TRBJ2-7 fits better; the J call may be wrong. The germline CDR1 and CDR2 sequences are MNHEY and SMNVEV (reference sequence). This CDR3 contains 13 residues. CDR3 in DNA: TGTGCCAGCAGTCCGGGACTAGCGACCGAGCAGTACTTC. Translating gives CASSPGLATEQYF.

The chain couples TRBV7-3 to TRBJ2-3, with TRBD2 as a possible D gene (6 bases). Germline loops: CDR1 SGHTA, CDR2 FQGTGA. The ends were cut back, 3 bases at V and 3 bases at J, with 7 bases in the middle. The length of the CDR3 is 13 residues. The CDR3 sequence is CASSFRGTDTQYF. The CDR3 DNA sequence: TGTGCCAGCAGCTTCCGGGGGACAGATACGCAGTATTTT. The full variable domain, its missing parts supplied by reference TRBV7-3 and TRBJ2-3, is GAGVSQTPSNKVTEKGKYVELRCDPISGHTALYWYRQSLGQGPEFLIYFQGTGAADDSGLPNDRFFAVRPEGSVSTLKIQRTERGDSAVYLCASSFRGTDTQYFGPGTRLTVL.

This sequence joins TRBV5-6 and TRBJ2-3; D may be TRBD2 (5 bases). V was shortened by 2 bases and J by 2 bases, with 9 bases between the two germline ends. The CDR3 is 14 residues long. Germline loops: CDR1 SGHDT, CDR2 YYEEEE. The CDR3 protein is CASSFPGNTDTQYF. In DNA, the CDR3 is TGTGCCAGCAGCTTTCCGGGGAACACAGATACGCAGTATTTT.

As to this clone: An end of the junction does not agree with germline; a read error may underlie this. The chain links TRBV2 to TRBJ1-2, with a tentative D call TRBD1 (5 bases). The CDR3 spans 12 residues. Germline assignment: CDR1 SNHLY and CDR2 FYNNEI. CDR3 nucleotide sequence: TGTGCCAGCAGTGAAGAGGGGTATAGGGAGGTTTTC. Translating it yields CASSEEGYREVF.

This clone was seen a handful of times. This chain links TRBV4-3 with TRBJ1-5; D gene uncertain. The ends were cut back, 4 bases at V and 3 bases at J, with 16 bases in the middle. The CDR3 is 16 residues long. The germline gives CDR1 LGHNA, CDR2 YSLEER. The CDR3 reads CASSRIVGPSNQPQHF. CDR3 DNA sequence: TGCGCCAGCAGCCGGATTGTGGGCCCGTCCAATCAGCCCCAGCATTTT.

This clone has only a few counts. The rearrangement links TRBV10-3 to TRBJ2-2, with 12 bases that match TRBD1. V lost 10 bases, J lost 4 bases, and 4 bases stayed unmatched. Germline lookup yields CDR1 ENHRY and CDR2 SYGVKD. The CDR3 covers 14 residues. CDR3 in DNA: TGTGCCAACTCGGGACAGGGGGCCACCGGGGAGCTGTTTTTT. Protein: CANSGQGATGELFF.